This paragraph reports one T cell receptor beta chain. This sample is drawn from a study of T cells in Graves' hyperthyroidism and ophthalmopathy. Template material for amplifying TCR beta CDR3 regions consisted of RNA transcripts. First-round RT-PCR targeting the TCR CDR3 was performed with the HTBI primer set. TCRdb re-called the multiplex PCR reads through MiXCR, storing one row per CDR3 protein. The sample lists approximately 400,000 distinct CDR3 sequences, about a sixth occurring once. V shed 5 bases and J shed 1 base, with 15 bases lying between them. The germline gives CDR1 LNHDA, CDR2 SQIVND (reference sequence). The CDR3 consists of 15 residues.

The sequencing input was blood. The source is a young woman with Graves' hyperthyroidism. The chain couples TRBV19 to TRBJ2-7; no clear D. The CDR3 region is CASSADPLTSYEQYF. The CDR3 coding sequence is TGTGCCAGTAGTGCAGACCCCCTAACGTCCTACGAGCAGTACTTC.